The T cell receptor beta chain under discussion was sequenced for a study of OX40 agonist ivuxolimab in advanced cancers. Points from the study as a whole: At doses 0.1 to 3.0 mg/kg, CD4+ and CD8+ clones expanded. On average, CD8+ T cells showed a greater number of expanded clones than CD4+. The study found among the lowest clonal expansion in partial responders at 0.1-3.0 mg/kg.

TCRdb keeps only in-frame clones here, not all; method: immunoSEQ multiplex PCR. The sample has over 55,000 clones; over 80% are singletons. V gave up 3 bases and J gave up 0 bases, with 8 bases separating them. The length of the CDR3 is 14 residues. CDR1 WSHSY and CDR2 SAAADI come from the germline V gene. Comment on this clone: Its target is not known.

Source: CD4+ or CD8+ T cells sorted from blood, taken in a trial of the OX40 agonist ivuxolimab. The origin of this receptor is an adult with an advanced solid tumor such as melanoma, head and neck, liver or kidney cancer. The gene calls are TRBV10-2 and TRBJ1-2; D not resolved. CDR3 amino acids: CASSEGRTNYGYTF. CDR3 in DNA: TGCGCCAGCAGTGAAGGACGGACTAACTATGGCTACACCTTC.